The T cell receptor beta chain described here comes from a study of response to subunit inactivated influenza vaccine. Study-wide findings and caveats: Authors proposed each seasonal influenza vaccination draws in few new T cells.

TCRdb recomputed calls from the RT-PCR reads with MiXCR, one row per CDR3 protein. This table has over 150,000 distinct CDR3 sequences, about 10% appearing once. V was clipped by 1 base and J by 2 bases, with 11 bases between them. Germline-derived CDR1 and CDR2 are SGHTA and FQGNSA. This CDR3 has 15 residues. This clonotype has only a few counts. Antigen unknown. Sequencing used CD8+ T cells sorted from PBMCs, obtained around 25 months after vaccination. The source is a man aged 50 to 75 who received an inactivated influenza vaccine. The chain uses TRBV7-2 and TRBJ1-1; perhaps TRBD1 as D (6 bases). The CDR3 DNA reads as TGTGCCAGCAGCTTAGATCACAGGGCTAACACTGAAGCTTTCTTT. Translation: CASSLDHRANTEAFF.